The subject of this entry is one T cell receptor beta chain. These data are taken from a study of OX40 agonist ivuxolimab in advanced cancers. Produced via immunoSEQ multiplex PCR; TCRdb's table is partial and in-frame only. The sample holds tens of thousands of clones, approximately 90% seen once. The CDR3 length is 14 residues. Germline loops: CDR1 MNHNY, CDR2 SVGAGI (reference sequence). With V trimmed by 4 bases and J by 5 bases, 8 bases remained unmatched. Autoimmune disease history or systemic immunosuppression excluded patients. V usage is TRBV6-6 and J usage is TRBJ2-7; 7 bases align to TRBD1. The starting material was CD4+ or CD8+ T cells sorted from blood, obtained in a trial of the OX40 agonist ivuxolimab. The receptor comes from an adult with an advanced solid tumor such as melanoma, head and neck, liver or kidney cancer. CDR3 amino acids: CASSSQDTGDEQYF. CDR3 nucleotides: TGTGCCAGCAGTTCCCAAGACACAGGGGACGAGCAGTACTTC.